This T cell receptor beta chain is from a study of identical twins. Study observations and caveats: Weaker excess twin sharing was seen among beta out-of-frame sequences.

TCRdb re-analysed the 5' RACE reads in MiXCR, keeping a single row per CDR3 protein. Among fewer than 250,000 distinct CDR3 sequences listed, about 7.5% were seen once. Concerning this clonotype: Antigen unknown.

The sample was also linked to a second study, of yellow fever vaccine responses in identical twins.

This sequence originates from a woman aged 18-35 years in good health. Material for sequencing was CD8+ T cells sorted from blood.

The CDR3 here is CASSLGAGGSGDIQYF. The CDR3 DNA reads TGTGCCAGCAGCTTAGGGGCAGGGGGCAGCGGTGACATTCAGTACTTC. The chain joins TRBV7-3 to TRBJ2-4; 8 bases are shared with TRBD1. J lost 8 bases, V lost 2 bases, and 11 bases had no gene match. The CDR3 sequence is 16 residues long. From germline, CDR1 is SGHTA and CDR2 FQGTGA.